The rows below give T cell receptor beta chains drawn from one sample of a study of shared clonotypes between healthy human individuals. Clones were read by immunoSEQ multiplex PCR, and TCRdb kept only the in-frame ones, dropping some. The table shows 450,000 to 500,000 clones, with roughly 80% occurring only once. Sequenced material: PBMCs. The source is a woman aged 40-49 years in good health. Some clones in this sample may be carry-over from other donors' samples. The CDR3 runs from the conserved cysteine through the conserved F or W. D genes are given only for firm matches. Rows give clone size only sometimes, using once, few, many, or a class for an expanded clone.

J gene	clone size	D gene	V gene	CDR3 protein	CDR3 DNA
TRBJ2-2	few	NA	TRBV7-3	CASSLTGNSNTGELFF	TGTGCCAGCAGCTTAACGGGGAACTCGAACACCGGGGAGCTGTTTTTT
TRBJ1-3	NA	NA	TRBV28	CASKDSPISGNTIYF	TGTGCCAGCAAAGACAGCCCTATCTCTGGAAACACCATATATTTT
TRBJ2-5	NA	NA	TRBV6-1	CASSDWGHQETQYF	TGTGCCAGCAGTGATTGGGGTCACCAAGAGACCCAGTACTTC
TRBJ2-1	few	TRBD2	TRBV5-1	CASSSGLAGYNEQFF	TGCGCCAGCAGCTCTGGACTAGCGGGATACAATGAGCAGTTCTTC
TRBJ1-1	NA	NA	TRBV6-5	CASSYSQIANTEAFF	TGTGCCAGCAGTTACTCGCAGATTGCGAACACTGAAGCTTTCTTT
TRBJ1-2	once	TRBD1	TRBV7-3	CASSQDRTGIHHGYTF	TGTGCCAGCAGCCAGGACAGGACGGGAATTCATCATGGCTACACCTTC
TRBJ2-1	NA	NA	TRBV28	CASSRPQGMTYNEQFF	TGTGCCAGCAGTCGCCCCCAGGGGATGACCTACAATGAGCAGTTCTTC
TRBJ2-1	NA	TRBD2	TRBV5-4	CASRPGLAGAGRNEQFF	TGTGCCAGCAGACCGGGACTAGCGGGAGCGGGGAGGAATGAGCAGTTCTTC
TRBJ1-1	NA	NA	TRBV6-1	CASSQGENTEAFF	TGTGCCAGCAGTCAGGGAGAGAACACTGAAGCTTTCTTT
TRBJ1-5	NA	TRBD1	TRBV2	CASSESTGGNQPQHF	TGTGCCAGCAGCGAATCTACAGGGGGCAATCAGCCCCAGCATTTT
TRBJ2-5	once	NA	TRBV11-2	CASSFNEGRGETQYF	TGTGCCAGCAGCTTCAATGAGGGGCGCGGGGAGACCCAGTACTTC
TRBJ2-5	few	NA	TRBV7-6	CASSPIPVGETQYF	TGTGCCAGCAGCCCAATTCCGGTTGGGGAGACCCAGTACTTC
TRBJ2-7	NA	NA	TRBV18	CASSPDLASYEQYF	TGTGCCAGCTCACCAGATCTGGCGTCCTACGAGCAGTACTTC
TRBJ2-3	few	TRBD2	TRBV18	CASSPSGGTDTQYF	TGTGCCAGCTCACCTAGCGGGGGCACAGATACGCAGTATTTT
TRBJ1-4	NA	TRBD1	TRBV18	CATRRGTGGEKLFF	TGTGCCACCCGACGCGGGACAGGGGGTGAAAAACTGTTTTTT
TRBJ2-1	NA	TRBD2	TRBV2	CASRILAGAYNEQFF	TGTGCCAGCAGGATACTAGCGGGAGCCTACAATGAGCAGTTCTTC
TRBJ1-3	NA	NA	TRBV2	CASSSYQGLSGNTIYF	TGTGCCAGCAGTTCCTACCAGGGGCTCTCTGGAAACACCATATATTTT
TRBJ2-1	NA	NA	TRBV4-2	CASSLGSGVLDEQFF	TGTGCCAGCAGCCTAGGATCGGGAGTTCTGGATGAGCAGTTCTTC